Below are 27 T cell receptor beta chains sequenced from a single sample in a study of blood T cells in healthy people across ages. The second PCR ran roughly 6 to 11 cycles with a sample-barcoded 5' primer and J-beta primers. One entry per CDR3 protein results from TCRdb running MiXCR on the 5' RACE reads. The data hold roughly 1.7 million distinct CDR3 sequences, with about 32% observed a single time. The specimen was blood. These receptor sequences come from a woman aged 25-40 years in good health.

A word on this clonotype: Being one base from a much bigger clone, this may be a read error. The chain is built from TRBV12-3 or TRBV12-4 and TRBJ1-1; D unclear. V was trimmed by 2 bases and J by 1 base, leaving 5 bases between them. The CDR3 spans 13 residues. The DNA for the CDR3 is TGTGCCAGCAGTTTAAGGTGGAACACTGAAGCTTTCTTT. Translated, it gives CASSLRWNTEAFF.

The V gene is TRBV20-1, the J gene TRBJ2-3; D perhaps matches TRBD2 (5 bases). The length of the CDR3 is 15 residues. Trimming removed 0 bases at V and 4 bases at J, with 14 bases between. Germline V gene data show CDR1 as DFQATT and CDR2 as SNEGSKA (reference sequence). The CDR3: CSARDLSSGADTQYF. Here the CDR3 DNA reads TGCAGTGCTAGAGATCTCTCCTCCGGGGCAGATACGCAGTATTTT.

This chain uses TRBV7-9 with TRBJ2-1, with 7 positions matching TRBD2. Per the germline V gene, CDR1 is SEHNR and CDR2 is FQNEAQ (reference sequence). This CDR3 contains 15 residues. After removal of 5 bases from V and 1 base from J, the junction contained 5 bases not matched to a gene. The CDR3, as DNA: TGTGCCAGCAGCAAGGGGACTACTTCCTACAATGAGCAGTTCTTC. It codes for CASSKGTTSYNEQFF.

The J gene is TRBJ2-7, the V gene TRBV27; 9 bases are shared with TRBD1. The V segment lost 5 bases and the J segment 0 bases; nucleotides outside the gene matches: 5. CDR1 and CDR2 (germline): MNHEY, SMNVEV (reference sequence). CDR3 length: 15 amino acids. The CDR3 is CASSILGQGSYEQYF. The DNA for the CDR3 is TGTGCCAGCAGTATCTTGGGACAGGGCTCCTACGAGCAGTACTTC.

The rearrangement links TRBV27 to TRBJ2-5; the D is unclear. The V and J ends lost 3 bases and 7 bases respectively, with 15 bases between them. The germline V gene encodes CDR1 MNHEY and CDR2 SMNVEV (reference sequence). CDR3 length: 14 residues. CDR3 region: CASSLNERVGTQYF. CDR3 bases: TGTGCCAGCAGTTTGAATGAGAGAGTGGGGACCCAGTACTTC.

CDR3 region: CASSPTGGETDTQYF. Written as DNA, the CDR3 is TGTGCCAGCTCACCGACAGGGGGCGAAACAGATACGCAGTATTTT. V and J are TRBV18 and TRBJ2-3; the match to TRBD1 covers 10 bases. There are 15 residues in the CDR3. CDR1 is KGHSH, CDR2 LQKENI, per germline. The V and J ends lost 3 bases and 3 bases, in that order; junction bases with no gene match: 3.

The chain employs TRBV6-5 and TRBJ1-2, with D unclear. Germline V gene sequence: CDR1 MNHEY, CDR2 SVGAGI. The germline V and J ends were trimmed by 0 bases and 4 bases, with 6 bases remaining between them. The CDR3 runs 13 residues. The CDR3 reads CASSYSQSYGYTF. The CDR3 nucleotides read TGTGCCAGCAGTTACTCCCAGTCCTATGGCTACACCTTC.

The chain is built from TRBV5-4 and TRBJ2-3; TRBD2 matches 11 bases. Unmatched junction bases numbered 9, after V lost 5 bases and J lost 4 bases. Germline V gene data show CDR1 as SGHNT and CDR2 as YYREEE (reference sequence). This CDR3 contains 16 residues. CDR3 in amino acids: CASRGGTSGNADTQYF. CDR3 nucleotides: TGTGCCAGCAGGGGGGGGACTAGCGGTAACGCAGATACGCAGTATTTT.

This clonotype was seen only a few times. The chain has TRBV19 and TRBJ1-6; 8 bases agree with TRBD1. The CDR3 has 16 residues. Germline CDR1 is LNHDA and CDR2 is SQIVND (reference sequence). V shed 10 bases, J shed 0 bases, and the junction held 8 bases outside the gene matches. The CDR3 spells CATKGTGSSYNSPLHF. The CDR3 nucleotides read TGTGCCACCAAAGGGACAGGCAGCTCCTATAATTCACCCCTCCACTTT. Full variable domain (rest looked up from reference TRBV19 and TRBJ1-6): DGGITQSPKYLFRKEGQNVTLSCEQNLNHDAMYWYRQDPGQGLRLIYYSQIVNDFQKGDIAEGYSVSREKKESFPLTVTSAQKNPTAFYLCATKGTGSSYNSPLHFGNGTRLTVT.

This chain uses TRBV7-2 with TRBJ2-7; 7 bases match TRBD1. This CDR3 comprises 15 residues. V lost 1 base, J lost 3 bases, and 6 bases stayed unmatched. Germline V lookup: CDR1 SGHTA, CDR2 FQGNSA. The CDR3 region is CASSLDLGQIYEQYF. The CDR3 nucleotides are TGTGCCAGCAGCTTAGATCTGGGACAGATCTACGAGCAGTACTTC.

This clonotype was observed a few times. The chain recombines TRBV19 with TRBJ2-1; no clear D gene. The CDR3 length is 14 residues. Germline V gene sequence: CDR1 LNHDA, CDR2 SQIVND (reference sequence). V lost 1 base, J lost 8 bases, and 12 bases lay in between. The CDR3 reads CASSIGPSPDEQFF. CDR3 bases: TGTGCCAGTAGTATAGGACCCAGCCCCGATGAGCAGTTCTTC.

The CDR3 loop reads CASTIPSSARDEQYF. The CDR3 bases are TGCGCCAGCACGATCCCATCATCAGCGAGGGACGAGCAGTACTTC. V is TRBV5-1 and J is TRBJ2-7; D possibly corresponds to TRBD2 (5 bases). This CDR3 comprises 15 residues. Trimming took off 6 bases at V and 5 bases at J, with 21 bases between the two ends. Germline V gives CDR1 SGHRS, CDR2 YFSETQ.

The table lists this clonotype with a few counts. The V gene is TRBV7-6, the J gene TRBJ2-1; TRBD1 matches 8 bases. Germline CDR1 and CDR2: SGHVS and FNYEAQ. After removal of 4 bases from V and 6 bases from J, the junction contained 11 bases not matched to a gene. This CDR3 contains 16 residues. DNA for the CDR3: TGTGCCAGCAGCTCGTTTCCCGGACAGGGTTCCAATGAGCAGTTCTTC. Its translation: CASSSFPGQGSNEQFF.

This clonotype has a handful of counts. This chain links TRBV7-2 with TRBJ1-2, with TRBD1 matching 10 bases. V was pared by 0 bases and J by 7 bases, with 11 bases of the junction left unmatched. This CDR3 region has 17 residues. Germline V CDR1 and CDR2: SGHTA, FQGNSA. The CDR3 region is CASSLAVGDRGGGGYTF. CDR3 DNA sequence: TGTGCCAGCAGCTTAGCGGTGGGGGACAGGGGCGGAGGTGGCTACACCTTC. Looking up the rest from reference TRBV7-2 and TRBJ1-2 gives the full variable domain: GAGVSQSPSNKVTEKGKDVELRCDPISGHTALYWYRQSLGQGLEFLIYFQGNSAPDKSGLPSDRFSAERTGGSVSTLTIQRTQQEDSAVYLCASSLAVGDRGGGGYTFGSGTRLTVV.

This clonotype was seen only once. The CDR3 sequence: CATSKGVAYNEQFF. The CDR3 DNA reads as TGTGCCACCAGCAAAGGAGTTGCCTACAATGAGCAGTTCTTC. The rearrangement links TRBV15 to TRBJ2-1; D gene ambiguous. The germline V gene has CDR1 LNHNV and CDR2 YYDKDF (reference sequence). CDR3 length: 14 residues. V shed 4 bases and J shed 2 bases, with 9 bases lying between them.

The chain combines TRBV7-6 with TRBJ2-3; D unresolved. The CDR3 is 14 residues long. V lost 2 bases and J lost 2, with 8 bases in between. Germline V gene sequence: CDR1 SGHVS, CDR2 FNYEAQ. The CDR3 loop reads CASSLKANTDTQYF. In nucleotides, the CDR3 is TGTGCCAGCAGCTTAAAAGCGAACACAGATACGCAGTATTTT.

This clonotype appeared a single time. V and J are TRBV20-1 and TRBJ1-1; maybe TRBD1 (5 bases). The CDR3 length is 15 residues. The V gene's germline CDR1 is DFQATT and CDR2 SNEGSKA (reference sequence). V lost 0 bases and J lost 5, with 16 bases in between. CDR3 sequence: CSARDEGSGGTEAFF. The CDR3 DNA reads as TGCAGTGCTAGAGATGAGGGCTCCGGGGGGACTGAAGCTTTCTTT.

This clonotype was seen a handful of times. The rearrangement joins TRBV7-2 to TRBJ2-1; the D gene is possibly TRBD2 (5 bases). V was clipped by 6 bases and J by 3 bases, with 18 bases between them. Germline loops: CDR1 SGHTA, CDR2 FQGNSA. The CDR3 totals 16 residues. CDR3 sequence reads: CASRGVARLLYNEQFF. CDR3 nucleotide sequence: TGTGCCAGCAGGGGCGTAGCGCGCCTCCTCTACAATGAGCAGTTCTTC.

This clonotype has a count of ten or more. The chain is built from TRBV29-1 and TRBJ2-7, with TRBD1 matching 7 bases. From germline, CDR1 is SQVTM and CDR2 ANQGSEA. The CDR3 covers 13 residues. Trimming removed 1 base from V and 3 bases from J; junction bases left unmatched: 3. The CDR3 nucleotides are TGCAGCGTTGAAGGACAGGGCTACTACGAGCAGTACTTC. It codes for CSVEGQGYYEQYF.

This clonotype turned up a few times. The chain joins TRBV7-2 to TRBJ2-5; possible D gene TRBD2, 5 bases. This CDR3 comprises 15 residues. V was cut by 5 bases and J by 5 bases, with 18 bases left in between. From germline, CDR1 is SGHTA and CDR2 FQGNSA. CDR3 in DNA: TGTGCCAGCAGCGAGAGGGCGGCCAGGATGGAGACCCAGTACTTC. It is translated as CASSERAARMETQYF.

The rearrangement uses TRBV7-2 and TRBJ2-7, with TRBD1 identical over 9 bases. Trimming removed 4 bases from V and 3 bases from J; junction bases left unmatched: 10. Per the germline V gene, CDR1 is SGHTA and CDR2 is FQGNSA. The CDR3 length is 16 residues. CDR3 region: CASSYHSGQGYYEQYF. CDR3 sequence (DNA): TGTGCCAGCAGCTATCATTCAGGACAGGGGTACTACGAGCAGTACTTC.

The gene calls are TRBV12-3 or TRBV12-4 and TRBJ1-2; D is unclear. Trimming left V 5 bases short and J 2 bases short, with 15 bases between. The CDR3 consists of 15 residues. The CDR3 spells CASSLTPNGNYGYTF. CDR3 in DNA: TGTGCCAGCAGTCTGACACCAAATGGGAACTATGGCTACACCTTC.

J is TRBJ1-1 and V is TRBV28; TRBD1 is a possible D gene (5 bases). V gave up 7 bases and J gave up 5 bases, with 17 bases separating them. CDR1 is MDHEN and CDR2 is SYDVKM in the germline V gene. CDR3 length: 14 residues. DNA for the CDR3: TGTGCCAGCATAGCTCAAAAGGGGAATACTGAAGCTTTCTTT. This sequence encodes CASIAQKGNTEAFF.

Points on this clonotype: An end of the junction does not agree with germline; a read error may underlie this. The V gene is TRBV3-1, the J gene TRBJ2-1; possible D gene TRBD1, 6 bases. The V gene's germline CDR1 is LGHDT and CDR2 YNNKEL (reference sequence). The CDR3 is made up of 15 amino acids. In nucleotides, the CDR3 is TGTGCCGGCAGCCAAGGGGGACCCGGATCCGATGAGCAGTTCTTC. This sequence encodes CAGSQGGPGSDEQFF.

This chain uses TRBV11-2 with TRBJ2-2, with 10 bases that match TRBD2. Losses at the gene ends were 5 bases for V and 3 bases for J; bases not matched to a gene: 6. CDR1 and CDR2 from the germline V gene are SGHAT and FQNNGV. CDR3 length: 16 amino acids. The CDR3 DNA reads as TGTGCCAGCAGCCCCAGCGGGAGGGCCTACACCGGGGAGCTGTTTTTT. Its translation: CASSPSGRAYTGELFF. The variable domain in full, completed from reference TRBV11-2 and TRBJ2-2, reads EAGVAQSPRYKIIEKRQSVAFWCNPISGHATLYWYQQILGQGPKLLIQFQNNGVVDDSQLPKDRFSAERLKGVDSTLKIQPAKLEDSAVYLCASSPSGRAYTGELFFGEGSRLTVL.

V usage is TRBV2 and J usage is TRBJ2-7; a possible D gene is TRBD2 (6 bases). Germline CDR1 SNHLY, CDR2 FYNNEI. V lost 8 bases and J lost 4, with 12 bases in between. There are 12 residues in the CDR3. Here the CDR3 DNA reads TGTGCCAGCGGAGGGTCTCAGTACGAGCAGTACTTC. Its translation is CASGGSQYEQYF.

The chain is built from TRBV7-2 and TRBJ2-1; D is perhaps TRBD1 or TRBD2 (5 bases each). Trimming took 0 bases from V and 0 from J, leaving 12 bases between them. The CDR3 is made up of 17 amino acids. In germline, CDR1 is SGHTA, CDR2 FQGNSA. This chain's CDR3 is CASSLALRDGSYNEQFF. CDR3 nucleotides: TGTGCCAGCAGCTTAGCGCTACGGGACGGCTCCTACAATGAGCAGTTCTTC.